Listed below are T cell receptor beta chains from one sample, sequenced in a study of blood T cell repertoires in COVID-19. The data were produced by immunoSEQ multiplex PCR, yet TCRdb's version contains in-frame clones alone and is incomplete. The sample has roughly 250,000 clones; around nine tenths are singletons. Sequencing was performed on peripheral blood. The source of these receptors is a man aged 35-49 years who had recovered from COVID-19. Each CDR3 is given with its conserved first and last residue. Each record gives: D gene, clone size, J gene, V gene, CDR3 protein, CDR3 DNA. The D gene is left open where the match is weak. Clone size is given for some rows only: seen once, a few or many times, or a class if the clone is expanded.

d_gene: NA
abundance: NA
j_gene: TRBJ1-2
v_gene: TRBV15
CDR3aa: CATSRGADGYTF
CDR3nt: TGTGCCACCAGCCGGGGAGCCGATGGCTACACCTTC

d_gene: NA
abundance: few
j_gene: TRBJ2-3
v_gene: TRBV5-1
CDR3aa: CASSLDNPRDTQYF
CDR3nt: TGCGCCAGCAGCTTGGATAATCCGCGGGATACGCAGTATTTT

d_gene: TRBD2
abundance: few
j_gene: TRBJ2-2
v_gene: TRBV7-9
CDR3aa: CASSFSRELYGELFF
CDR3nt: TGTGCCAGCAGCTTCTCGCGGGAGCTTTACGGGGAGCTGTTTTTT

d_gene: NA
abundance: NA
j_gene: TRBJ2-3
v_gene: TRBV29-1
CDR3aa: CSGRGWADTQYF
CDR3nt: TGCAGCGGTCGGGGGTGGGCAGATACGCAGTATTTT

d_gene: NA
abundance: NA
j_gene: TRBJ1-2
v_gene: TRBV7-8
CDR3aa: CASSLVVRNYGYTF
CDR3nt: TGTGCCAGCAGCTTAGTCGTCAGAAACTATGGCTACACCTTC

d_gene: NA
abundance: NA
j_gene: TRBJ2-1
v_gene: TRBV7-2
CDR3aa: CASSTAGRAFFFF
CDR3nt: TGTGCCAGCAGCACGGCAGGGCGAGCCTTCTTTTTCTTC

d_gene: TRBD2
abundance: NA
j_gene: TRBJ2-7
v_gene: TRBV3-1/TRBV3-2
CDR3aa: CASSQGTSGSRHEQYF
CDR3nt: TGTGCCAGCAGCCAAGGGACTAGCGGGAGCCGCCACGAGCAGTACTTC

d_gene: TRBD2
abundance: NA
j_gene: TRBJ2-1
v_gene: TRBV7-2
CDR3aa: CASSLAGSGGRNNEQFF
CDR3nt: TGTGCCAGCAGCTTAGCCGGTAGCGGGGGCCGCAACAATGAGCAGTTCTTC

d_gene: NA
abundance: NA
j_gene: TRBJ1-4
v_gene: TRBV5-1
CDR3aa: CASSLIPQGKREKLFF
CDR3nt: TGCGCCAGCAGCTTAATCCCACAGGGAAAGAGGGAAAAACTGTTTTTT

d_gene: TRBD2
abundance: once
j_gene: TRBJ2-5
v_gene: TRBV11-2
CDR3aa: CASSLAGGHEKTQYF
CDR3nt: TGTGCCAGCAGCTTAGCGGGGGGGCACGAGAAGACCCAGTACTTC

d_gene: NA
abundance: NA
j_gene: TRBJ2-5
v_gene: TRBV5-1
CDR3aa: CASSLGGTPHF
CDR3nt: TGCGCCAGCAGCTTGGGCGGGACCCCCCACTTC

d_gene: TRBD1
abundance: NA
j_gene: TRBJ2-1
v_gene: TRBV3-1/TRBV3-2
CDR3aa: CASSHTPTGRYNEQFF
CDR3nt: TGTGCCAGCAGCCACACCCCGACAGGGCGCTACAATGAGCAGTTCTTC

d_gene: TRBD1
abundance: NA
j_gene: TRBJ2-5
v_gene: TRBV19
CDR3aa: CASGLGGHQETQYF
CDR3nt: TGTGCCAGTGGCTTAGGGGGCCACCAAGAGACCCAGTACTTC

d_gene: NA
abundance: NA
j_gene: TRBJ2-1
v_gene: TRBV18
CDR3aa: CASSLAQAGEQFF
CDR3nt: TGTGCCAGCTCACTAGCCCAAGCTGGCGAGCAGTTCTTC

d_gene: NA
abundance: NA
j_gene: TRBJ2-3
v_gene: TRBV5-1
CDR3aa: CASSLHQTRDPSSTDTQYF
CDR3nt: TGCGCCAGCAGCTTGCACCAGACGCGGGACCCATCTAGCACAGATACGCAGTATTTT

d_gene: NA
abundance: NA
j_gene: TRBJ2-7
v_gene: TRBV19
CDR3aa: CASGRGYEQYF
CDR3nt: TGTGCCAGCGGCCGGGGGTACGAGCAGTACTTC

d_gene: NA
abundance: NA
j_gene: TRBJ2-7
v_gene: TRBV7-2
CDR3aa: CASSLEQSYEQYF
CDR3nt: TGTGCCAGCAGCTTAGAACAGAGCTACGAGCAGTACTTC

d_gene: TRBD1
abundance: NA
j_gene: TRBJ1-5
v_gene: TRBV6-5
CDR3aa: CASSQGQYSNQPQHF
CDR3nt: TGTGCCAGCAGCCAGGGACAGTATAGCAATCAGCCCCAGCATTTT

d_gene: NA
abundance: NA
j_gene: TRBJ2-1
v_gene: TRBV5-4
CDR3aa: CASRLNPRGANEQFF
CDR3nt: TGTGCCAGCAGATTGAATCCCCGGGGGGCCAATGAGCAGTTCTTC

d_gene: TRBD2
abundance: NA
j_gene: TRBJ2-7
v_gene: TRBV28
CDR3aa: CASSIAGYEQYF
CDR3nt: TGTGCCAGCTCAATAGCGGGATACGAGCAGTACTTC

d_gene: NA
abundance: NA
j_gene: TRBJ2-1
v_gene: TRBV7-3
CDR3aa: CASSSTISGYNEQFF
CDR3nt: TGTGCCAGCAGCTCCACTATTAGCGGCTACAATGAGCAGTTCTTC

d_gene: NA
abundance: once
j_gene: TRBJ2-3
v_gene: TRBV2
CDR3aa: CASSGGLPTDTQYF
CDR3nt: TGTGCCAGCAGTGGAGGCCTTCCAACAGATACGCAGTATTTT

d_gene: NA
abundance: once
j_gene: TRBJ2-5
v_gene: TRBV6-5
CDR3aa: CASSYSSSSGWETQYF
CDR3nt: TGTGCCAGCAGTTACTCGAGTTCGAGCGGGTGGGAGACCCAGTACTTC

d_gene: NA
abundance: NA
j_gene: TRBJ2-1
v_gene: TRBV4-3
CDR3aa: CASSQDRPASSYNEQFF
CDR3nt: TGCGCCAGCAGCCAAGATCGTCCAGCGAGCTCCTACAATGAGCAGTTCTTC

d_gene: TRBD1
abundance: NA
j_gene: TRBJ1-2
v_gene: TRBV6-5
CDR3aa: CASRNWDRGLYGYTF
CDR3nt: TGTGCCAGCAGGAACTGGGACAGGGGACTTTATGGCTACACCTTC

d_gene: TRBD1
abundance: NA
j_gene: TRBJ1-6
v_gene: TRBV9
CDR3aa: CASSEQGALGSPLHF
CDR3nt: TGTGCCAGCAGTGAACAGGGGGCCCTGGGTTCACCCCTCCACTTT

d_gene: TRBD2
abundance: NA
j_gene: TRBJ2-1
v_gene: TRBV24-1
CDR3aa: CATSDLPREGHLEQFF
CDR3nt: TGTGCCACCAGTGATTTGCCTCGGGAGGGCCATCTTGAGCAGTTCTTC

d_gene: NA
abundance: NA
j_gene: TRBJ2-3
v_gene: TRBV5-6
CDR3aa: CASSATQGVTDTQYF
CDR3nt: TGTGCCAGCAGCGCAACACAGGGTGTGACAGATACGCAGTATTTT

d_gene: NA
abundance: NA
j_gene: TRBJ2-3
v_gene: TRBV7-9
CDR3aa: CASSPPALRGERADTQYF
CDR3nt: TGTGCCAGCAGCCCCCCCGCGCTGCGCGGAGAGCGAGCAGATACGCAGTATTTT

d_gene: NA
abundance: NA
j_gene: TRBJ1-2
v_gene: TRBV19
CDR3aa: CASSIDVRTDYGYTF
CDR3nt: TGTGCCAGTAGTATAGATGTGAGGACAGATTATGGCTACACCTTC

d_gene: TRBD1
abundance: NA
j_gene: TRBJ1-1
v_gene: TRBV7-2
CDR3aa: CASSLGPGQMNTEAFF
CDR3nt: TGTGCCAGCAGCTTAGGGCCGGGACAGATGAACACTGAAGCTTTCTTT

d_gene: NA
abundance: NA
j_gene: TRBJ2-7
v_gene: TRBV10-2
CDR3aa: CASRVEYEQYF
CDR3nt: TGCGCCAGCAGAGTCGAGTACGAGCAGTACTTC

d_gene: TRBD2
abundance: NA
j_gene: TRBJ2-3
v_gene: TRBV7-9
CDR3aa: CASSLGSGGPSDTQYF
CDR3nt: TGTGCCAGCAGCTTGGGAAGCGGGGGGCCATCAGATACGCAGTATTTT

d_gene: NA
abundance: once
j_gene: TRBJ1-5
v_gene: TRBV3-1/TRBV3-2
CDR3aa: CASSQDLPNQPQHF
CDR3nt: TGTGCCAGCAGCCAAGATCTACCAAATCAGCCCCAGCATTTT

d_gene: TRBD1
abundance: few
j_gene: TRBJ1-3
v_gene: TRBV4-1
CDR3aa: CASSQEEFDRVSGNTIYF
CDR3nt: TGCGCCAGCAGCCAAGAGGAGTTCGACAGGGTTAGTGGAAACACCATATATTTT

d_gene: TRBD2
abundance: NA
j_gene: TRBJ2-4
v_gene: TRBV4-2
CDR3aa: CASSQDHPRESFGKNIQYF
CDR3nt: TGTGCCAGCAGCCAAGATCACCCGCGGGAGAGTTTCGGCAAAAACATTCAGTACTTC

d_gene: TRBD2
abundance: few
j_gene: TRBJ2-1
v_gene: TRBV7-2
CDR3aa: CASSRGGGWNEQFF
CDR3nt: TGTGCCAGCAGCCGCGGGGGAGGTTGGAATGAGCAGTTCTTC

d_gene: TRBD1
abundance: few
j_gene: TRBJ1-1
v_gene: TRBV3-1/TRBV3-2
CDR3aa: CASSQVTGRGPTEAFF
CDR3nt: TGTGCCAGCAGCCAAGTTACCGGCAGGGGGCCCACTGAAGCTTTCTTT

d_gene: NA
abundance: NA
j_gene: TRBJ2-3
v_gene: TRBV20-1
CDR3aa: CSARALDTQYF
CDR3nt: TGCAGTGCTAGGGCCCTAGATACGCAGTATTTT

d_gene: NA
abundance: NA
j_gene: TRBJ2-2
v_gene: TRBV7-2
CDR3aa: CASSLATGSTGELFF
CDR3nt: TGTGCCAGCAGCTTAGCTACGGGATCCACCGGGGAGCTGTTTTTT

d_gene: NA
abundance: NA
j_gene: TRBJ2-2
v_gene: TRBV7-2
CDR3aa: CASSLVGGGFPGELFF
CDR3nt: TGTGCCAGCAGCTTAGTAGGCGGGGGCTTCCCCGGGGAGCTGTTTTTT

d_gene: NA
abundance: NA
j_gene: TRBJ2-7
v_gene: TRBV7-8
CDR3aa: CASSSGSTYEQYF
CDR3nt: TGTGCCAGCAGCTCGGGGTCCACCTACGAGCAGTACTTC

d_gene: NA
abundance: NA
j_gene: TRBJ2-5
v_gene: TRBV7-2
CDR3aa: CASSLDGWWRDRTKRPQYF
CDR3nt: TGTGCCAGCAGCTTAGATGGGTGGTGGAGAGACAGAACCAAGAGACCCCAGTACTTC

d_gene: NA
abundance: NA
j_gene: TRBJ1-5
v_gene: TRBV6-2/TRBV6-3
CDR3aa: CASSRQGGYQPQHF
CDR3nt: TGTGCCAGCAGTCGCCAGGGAGGGTACCAGCCCCAGCATTTT

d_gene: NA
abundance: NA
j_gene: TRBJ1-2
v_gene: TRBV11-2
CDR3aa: CASSPSVAPGYGYTF
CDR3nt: TGTGCCAGCAGCCCCTCCGTAGCACCCGGCTATGGCTACACCTTC

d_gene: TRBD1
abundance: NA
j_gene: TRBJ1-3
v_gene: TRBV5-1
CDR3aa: CASSLGDRTGNTIYF
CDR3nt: TGCGCCAGCAGCTTGGGGGACAGAACTGGAAACACCATATATTTT

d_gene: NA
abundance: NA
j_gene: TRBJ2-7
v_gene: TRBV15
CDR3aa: CATSPSRVQRYEQYF
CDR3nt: TGTGCCACCAGCCCCTCCCGTGTCCAGCGGTACGAGCAGTACTTC

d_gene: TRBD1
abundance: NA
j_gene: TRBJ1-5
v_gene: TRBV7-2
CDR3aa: CASSSDRGFQPQHF
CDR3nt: TGTGCCAGCAGCTCCGACAGGGGTTTTCAGCCCCAGCATTTT

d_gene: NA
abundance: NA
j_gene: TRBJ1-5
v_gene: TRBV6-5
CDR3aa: CAGRLGFYSNQPQHF
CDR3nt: TGTGCCGGGAGGCTGGGCTTTTATAGCAATCAGCCCCAGCATTTT

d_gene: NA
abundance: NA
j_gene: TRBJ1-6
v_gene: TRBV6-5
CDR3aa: CASSSQGNNSPLHF
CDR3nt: TGTGCCAGCAGTTCACAGGGAAATAATTCACCCCTCCACTTT

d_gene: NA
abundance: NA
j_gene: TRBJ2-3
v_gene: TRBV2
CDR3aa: CASNDRSTDTQYF
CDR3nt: TGTGCCAGCAACGACAGGAGCACAGATACGCAGTATTTT

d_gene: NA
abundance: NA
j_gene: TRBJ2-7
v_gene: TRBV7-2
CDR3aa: CASSPDRNRAYEQYF
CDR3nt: TGTGCCAGCAGCCCCGACAGGAATCGGGCCTACGAGCAGTACTTC